This T cell receptor beta chain was identified in a study of cytomegalovirus exposure and HLA in healthy donors. Whole-study context: As released early, the data held some 80 million unique TCRs from HLA-typed donors. The study, taken as a whole, reports: HLA allele associations emerged for some 16,000 TCR beta sequences in a later analysis, at 0.05 false discovery rate. There were three CMV-associated chains whose specificity for CMV antigens was confirmed in vitro.

Germline CDR1 and CDR2: MNHEY and SMNVEV (reference sequence). Trimming removed 5 bases at V and 4 bases at J, with 11 bases between. The CDR3 is 13 amino acids. This clone was seen a few times. Its antigen is not known. This PCR relied on a set of 60 Vbeta primers and 13 Jbeta primers. Assay: immunoSEQ multiplex PCR; the TCRdb copy retains only in-frame clones and omits some. The data contain some 90,000 clones, about three quarters of them singletons. Sequenced: PBMCs. This sequence was found in a boy aged 5-17 years in good health and CMV-seronegative. This chain joins TRBV27 and TRBJ1-1; no reliable D call. As DNA, the CDR3 is TGTGCCAGCAGTGCGACTCGGGGCACTGAAGCTTTCTTT. Its protein product is CASSATRGTEAFF.